This T cell receptor beta chain was observed in a study of OX40 agonist ivuxolimab in advanced cancers. About the study: In three patients, partial responses were observed, one with hepatocellular carcinoma and two with cutaneous melanoma.

Trimming removed 2 bases at V and 0 bases at J, with 13 bases between. CDR1 MNHEY and CDR2 SVGAGI come from the germline V gene. The CDR3 extends over 16 amino acids. Only in-frame clones appear in the TCRdb table, and some are missing; sequencing was by immunoSEQ multiplex PCR. This sample has 40,000 or so clones; 92% occur once, and the top ten carry 8% to 10%. The study's findings and limits: CD4+ and CD8+ blood T cells expanded clonally by week 6 at 0.1 to 3.0 mg/kg.

A single count supports this clone. The antigen is undetermined. The TCR sequence derives from an adult with an advanced solid tumor such as melanoma, head and neck, liver or kidney cancer. The sample here was CD4+ or CD8+ T cells sorted from blood, taken in a trial of the OX40 agonist ivuxolimab. The gene calls are TRBV6-5 and TRBJ1-1; D gene uncertain. The CDR3 DNA reads as TGTGCCAGCAGTTACATTTTTCAGGCGATGAACACTGAAGCTTTCTTT. Translating it yields CASSYIFQAMNTEAFF.